Shown below are 22 T cell receptor beta chains from a single sample sequenced in a study of blood T cell repertoires in COVID-19. Assay: immunoSEQ multiplex PCR; the TCRdb copy retains only in-frame clones and omits some. Here the sample spans 150,000 to 200,000 clones, more than 80% being singletons. Input material: peripheral blood. The receptor source for this set is a woman aged 55-75 years with acute or convalescent COVID-19.

This chain uses TRBV6-6 with TRBJ1-5, with 10 bases matching TRBD1. V trimming: 8 bases; J trimming: 5 bases; junction bases outside the gene matches: 6. Germline V gene lookup returns CDR1 MNHNY and CDR2 SVGAGI (reference sequence). The CDR3 totals 14 residues. CDR3 DNA: TGTGCCAGCCAGACAGGGGGCTCCTATCAGCCCCAGCATTTT. It encodes CASQTGGSYQPQHF.

This clone was found a few times. The chain employs TRBV14 and TRBJ2-3; 10 bases map to TRBD1. CDR1 SGHDN and CDR2 FVKESK come from the germline V gene. This CDR3 contains 19 residues. V shed 2 bases and J 4 bases; nucleotides not matched to a gene: 15. The CDR3 protein is CASSQRGFGTGVAADTQYF. Written as DNA, the CDR3 is TGTGCCAGCAGCCAACGGGGTTTCGGGACAGGGGTAGCCGCAGATACGCAGTATTTT.

The V call is TRBV6-6, the J call TRBJ1-2; D might be TRBD1 (5 bases). Trimming cost V 5 bases and J 0 bases, with 13 bases left between them. The CDR3 runs to 15 residues. The germline V gene encodes CDR1 MNHNY and CDR2 SVGAGI (reference sequence). The CDR3: CASSQRPGTNYGYTF. For the CDR3, the DNA is TGTGCCAGCAGTCAGAGGCCAGGGACTAACTATGGCTACACCTTC.

This clone is medium-sized in the sample. The chain combines TRBV7-8 with TRBJ1-5; 9 bases match TRBD1. Unmatched junction bases numbered 8, after V lost 5 bases and J lost 6 bases. Per the germline V gene, CDR1 is SGHVS and CDR2 is FQNEAQ. The CDR3 spans 15 residues. The CDR3 DNA is TGTGCCAGCAGCCCCCTGACAGGGGGTATTCAGCCCCAGCATTTT. It encodes CASSPLTGGIQPQHF. Variable domain in full (rest from reference TRBV7-8 and TRBJ1-5): GAGVSQSPRYKVAKRGQDVALRCDPISGHVSLFWYQQALGQGPEFLTYFQNEAQLDKSGLPSDRFFAERPEGSVSTLKIQRTQQEDSAVYLCASSPLTGGIQPQHFGDGTRLSIL.

The CDR3 sequence is CASSSQLGDTQYF. The CDR3 DNA reads as TGCGCCAGCAGCTCGCAACTTGGAGATACGCAGTATTTT. This chain links TRBV5-1 with TRBJ2-3, with D unresolved. Germline-derived CDR1 and CDR2 are SGHRS and YFSETQ. The CDR3 consists of 13 residues. The V and J ends lost 3 bases and 5 bases respectively, with 10 bases between them.

The chain combines TRBV9 with TRBJ1-2; D remains ambiguous. V was pared by 0 bases and J by 7 bases, with 19 bases between. Germline CDR1 is SGDLS and CDR2 is YYNGEE. CDR3 size: 16 residues. CDR3 residues: CASSVVGSPGVSGYTF. Written as DNA, the CDR3 is TGTGCCAGCAGCGTAGTGGGTAGCCCCGGGGTCTCTGGCTACACCTTC. Full variable domain (outside the CDR3, taken from reference TRBV9 and TRBJ1-2): DSGVTQTPKHLITATGQRVTLRCSPRSGDLSVYWYQQSLDQGLQFLIQYYNGEERAKGNILERFSAQQFPDLHSELNLSSLELGDSALYFCASSVVGSPGVSGYTFGSGTRLTVV.

This sequence joins TRBV7-9 and TRBJ2-7; TRBD2 might be the D (5 bases). CDR3 size: 14 residues. Germline V gene lookup returns CDR1 SEHNR and CDR2 FQNEAQ (reference sequence). Trimming shortened V by 3 bases and J by 0 bases, and 9 bases separated the two germline ends. CDR3: CASSLRERSYEQYF. The CDR3, as DNA: TGTGCCAGCAGCTTGAGGGAGCGCTCCTACGAGCAGTACTTC.

V is TRBV7-6 and J is TRBJ2-7; weak D call: TRBD1 (7 bases). The V gene's germline CDR1 is SGHVS and CDR2 FNYEAQ. The V gene lost 1 base and the J gene lost 4 bases, with 20 bases spanning the gap. The CDR3 has 17 residues. CDR3 coding DNA: TGTGCCAGCAGCTTAGGACCGGGTCAGGGGGGATCTTACGAGCAGTACGTC. Translating gives CASSLGPGQGGSYEQYV.

The CDR3 reads CASSYSLGRSQPQHF. The CDR3 nucleotides read TGTGCCAGCAGTTACTCGCTCGGGAGGAGTCAGCCCCAGCATTTT. The chain recombines TRBV6-6 with TRBJ1-5; unclear D gene. CDR3 length equals 15 residues. From germline, CDR1 is MNHNY and CDR2 SVGAGI (reference sequence). The V gene lost 0 bases and the J gene lost 6 bases, with 12 bases spanning the gap.

The chain combines TRBV7-9 with TRBJ1-1; tentative D call: TRBD1 (6 bases). Per the germline V gene, CDR1 is SEHNR and CDR2 is FQNEAQ (reference sequence). The V and J ends lost 8 bases and 4 bases respectively, with 14 bases between them. The CDR3 runs 13 residues. CDR3 DNA sequence: TGTGCCAGCGGACGAACAGGGCGCACTGAAGCTTTCTTT. Amino acid sequence: CASGRTGRTEAFF.

This clone came up a few times. This chain uses TRBV7-9 with TRBJ1-1, with D perhaps matching TRBD1 (6 bases). This CDR3 has 13 amino acids. Trimming removed 4 bases at V and 6 bases at J, with 12 bases between. Germline V gene lookup returns CDR1 SEHNR and CDR2 FQNEAQ (reference sequence). CDR3 bases: TGTGCCAGCAGCTCGCCGGGACAAGCTGAAGCTTTCTTT. This gives the protein CASSSPGQAEAFF.

The rearrangement joins TRBV9 to TRBJ2-1; 9 nucleotides line up with TRBD2. Unmatched junction bases numbered 8, after V lost 5 bases and J lost 5 bases. CDR3 length: 15 residues. In germline, CDR1 is SGDLS, CDR2 YYNGEE. The CDR3 spells CASSRKTSGNNEQFF. The CDR3 DNA is TGTGCCAGCAGTCGTAAGACTAGCGGTAACAATGAGCAGTTCTTC.

This sequence joins TRBV12-3 or TRBV12-4 and TRBJ2-2; no clear D. The V end lost 3 bases, the J end lost 5 bases, and 7 bases lay between the germline ends. The length of the CDR3 is 13 residues. The CDR3 DNA reads TGTGCCAGCAGTTTGATAGTTACCGGGGAGCTGTTTTTT. Residues: CASSLIVTGELFF.

V gene TRBV19 combines with J gene TRBJ1-1; 8 bases are shared with TRBD1. The CDR3 has 15 residues. Per germline, CDR1 LNHDA and CDR2 SQIVND (reference sequence). Trimming took 0 bases from V and 4 from J; bases not matched to a gene: 4. The CDR3 spells CASSIEPGGFTEAFF. The CDR3 DNA reads TGTGCCAGTAGTATAGAGCCAGGGGGCTTCACTGAAGCTTTCTTT.

The genes are TRBV6-6 and TRBJ2-7, with D unclear. V gave up 2 bases and J gave up 0 bases, with 5 bases separating them. Per the germline V gene, CDR1 is MNHNY and CDR2 is SVGAGI (reference sequence). The CDR3 covers 13 residues. In DNA, the CDR3 is TGTGCCAGCAGTTACGTCAGCTCCTACGAGCAGTACGTC. Translated: CASSYVSSYEQYV.

This rearrangement joins TRBV28 to TRBJ2-7, with a tentative D call TRBD2 (7 bases). Trimming removed 6 bases from V and 3 bases from J, with 15 bases in between. The CDR3 runs 14 residues. Germline V gene sequence: CDR1 MDHEN, CDR2 SYDVKM. CDR3: CASSRGDIDYEQYF. In nucleotides, the CDR3 is TGTGCCAGCAGCCGGGGGGACATTGACTACGAGCAGTACTTC. Variable domain in full (rest from reference TRBV28 and TRBJ2-7): DVKVTQSSRYLVKRTGEKVFLECVQDMDHENMFWYRQDPGLGLRLIYFSYDVKMKEKGDIPEGYSVSREKKERFSLILESASTNQTSMYLCASSRGDIDYEQYFGPGTRLTVT.

The CDR3 protein is CASSLAAVTSGQETQYF. For the CDR3, the DNA is TGTGCCAGCAGCTTAGCGGCGGTGACTAGCGGACAAGAGACCCAGTACTTC. The J gene is TRBJ2-5, the V gene TRBV7-8; TRBD2 matches 9 bases. The CDR3 sequence is 17 residues long. V gave up 0 bases and J gave up 2 bases; unmatched junction bases: 7. Germline-derived CDR1 and CDR2 are SGHVS and FQNEAQ.

The table lists this clone with a count of one. The genes are TRBV7-6 and TRBJ2-2, with 13 positions matching TRBD2. V was pared by 3 bases and J by 0 bases, with 4 bases of the junction left unmatched. Germline V lookup: CDR1 SGHVS, CDR2 FNYEAQ. This CDR3 has 18 residues. This CDR3 reads CASSFGTSGDANTGELFF. The CDR3 bases are TGTGCCAGCAGCTTCGGGACTAGCGGGGACGCGAACACCGGGGAGCTGTTTTTT.

The chain links TRBV30 to TRBJ1-1; 7 bases are a match to TRBD1. J lost 1 base, V lost 1 base, and 3 bases had no gene match. Per the germline V gene, CDR1 is GTSNPN and CDR2 is SVGIG (reference sequence). The length of the CDR3 is 14 residues. The DNA of the CDR3 is TGTGCCTGGAGTGGCGACAGGGCGAACACTGAAGCTTTCTTT. It codes for CAWSGDRANTEAFF.

The count of this clone is one. The chain employs TRBV4-1 and TRBJ2-7; the match to TRBD2 covers 7 bases. Germline-derived CDR1 and CDR2 are MGHRA and YSYEKL. Trimming took 3 bases from V and 2 from J; bases not matched to a gene: 4. The CDR3 spans 14 residues. In nucleotides, the CDR3 is TGCGCCAGCAGCCAGGCCGGGACTACCTACGAGCAGTACTTC. The encoded protein is CASSQAGTTYEQYF.

The V call is TRBV7-3, the J call TRBJ2-1, with 8 bases aligning to TRBD2. The CDR3 loop spans 14 amino acids. V trimming: 5 bases; J trimming: 9 bases; junction bases outside the gene matches: 9. CDR1 is SGHTA, CDR2 FQGTGA, per germline. In DNA, the CDR3 is TGTGCCAGCAGCCGACTAGCGACGGATGGTGAGCAGTTCTTC. It yields the protein CASSRLATDGEQFF.

The chain recombines TRBV6-1 with TRBJ2-1, with TRBD2 matching 8 bases. The germline CDR1 and CDR2 sequences are MNHNS and SASEGT. Trimming removed 3 bases from V and 3 bases from J; junction bases left unmatched: 10. The CDR3 runs 17 residues. CDR3 in amino acids: CASSDLRGGVYYNEQFF. CDR3 in DNA: TGTGCCAGCAGTGATCTACGGGGGGGGGTTTACTACAATGAGCAGTTCTTC.